Each of the 4 T cell receptor beta chains below was sequenced from the same sample in a study of CD8 T cells in Susac syndrome. cDNA came from roughly 0.5 to 1 ug RNA primed by random hexamers. TCRdb redid the calling of the immunoSEQ multiplex PCR reads with MiXCR, one entry per CDR3 protein. Among around 130,000 distinct CDR3 sequences listed, 96% were seen once. Sequencing was carried out using CD4+ T cells from PBMCs. These TCRs come from a human donor with Susac syndrome.

The chain links TRBV20-1 to TRBJ2-5, with 7 bases identical to TRBD2. V lost 5 bases and J lost 5; bases outside the gene matches: 11. The CDR3 is made up of 14 amino acids. Germline CDR1 reads DFQATT; CDR2 reads SNEGSKA (reference sequence). The CDR3, as DNA: TGCAGTGCTCGAGCGGGGATGGCGGGGGAGACCCAGTACTTC. Translated: CSARAGMAGETQYF.

The chain carries TRBV20-1 and TRBJ2-3; 14 bases are a match to TRBD2. Germline CDR1 is DFQATT and CDR2 is SNEGSKA (reference sequence). The CDR3 has 17 amino acids. Trimming removed 6 bases from V and 4 bases from J; junction bases left unmatched: 12. The CDR3 spells CSARPVGLAGGADTQYF. The DNA of the CDR3 is TGCAGTGCCCGCCCCGTCGGACTAGCGGGAGGAGCAGATACGCAGTATTTT.

The chain couples TRBV7-9 to TRBJ2-5, with TRBD2 matching over 9 bases. There are 15 residues in the CDR3. The V gene end was trimmed by 2 bases and the J gene end by 4 bases; junction bases not matched to a gene: 5. CDR1 and CDR2 from the germline V gene are SEHNR and FQNEAQ (reference sequence). This CDR3 reads CASSLTAGGGETQYF. DNA for the CDR3: TGTGCCAGCAGCTTAACAGCGGGAGGAGGAGAGACCCAGTACTTC.

This chain uses TRBV7-9 with TRBJ1-4; D unresolved. Germline V gene lookup returns CDR1 SEHNR and CDR2 FQNEAQ (reference sequence). Trimming took 2 bases from V and 5 from J, leaving 6 bases between them. This CDR3 has 13 amino acids. This chain's CDR3 is CASSLMGNEKLFF. CDR3 in DNA: TGTGCCAGCAGCTTAATGGGGAATGAAAAACTGTTTTTT.